The T cell receptor beta chain under discussion was sequenced for a study of cytomegalovirus exposure and HLA in healthy donors (dated by TCRdb to between 2016 and 2019). Broadly, across the study: An earlier analysis of some 600 of the donors reported under 300 Gb of sequence data and 117 million unique TCR beta sequences obtained from about 179 million T cells. An early release covering approximately 600 HLA-typed donors comprised 250 to 350 gigabases of sequencing data and roughly 86 million unique TCR sequences. The genetic ancestry cluster associated with self-reported Caucasian donors included about four fifths of the 300 to 400 genotyped donors. The study aimed to test whether cataloging public T cell receptors could reveal signatures of past pathogen exposure. The study profiled the T cell repertoires of some 610 subjects by immunosequencing and related them to cytomegalovirus serostatus. Along with the approximately 670-subject first cohort, a separate validation cohort of around 110 different subjects was used. To predict cytomegalovirus infection status, the study combined high-throughput TCR immunosequencing, statistical association of individual TCRs with disease status, and machine learning. To study patterns of TCR occurrence, a later analysis re-analyzed previously published TCR beta repertoires from 600 to 750 donors and added high-resolution HLA genotyping. The later analysis used no new phenotypic data to find candidate immune exposures, relying instead on TCR beta sequences and their occurrence across donors. An earlier analysis of around 540 of the donors applied high-throughput TCR beta sequencing to assess whether each TCR beta V gene segment acted as functional or pseudogenic. Donor age, sex, ethnicity and CMV serostatus were collected together with the repertoire data. A later genetic analysis used genome-wide SNP genotypes for about three fifths of the 666 donors, treating that subset as a discovery cohort. All discovery cohort repertoires had been generated using a single sequencing platform. HLA typing covered class I and class II loci at four-digit resolution. The number of typed donors differed by locus: about 629-630 for A, B, C, DRB1 and DQB1; approximately 540 for DQA1; over 600 for DPA1; and around 490 for DPB1. Because of strong linkage in the cohort, five DR-DQ haplotypes were treated as single units for association and clustering. On average, 235,054 unique TCR beta nucleotide sequences were sequenced per donor among several hundred genotyped donors of the cohort, with about 17% of those sequences being non-productive.

As regards this clone: Its cognate antigen has yet to be identified. Base qualities were left out, and no much larger clone turns up one base away.

Results and caveats for the whole study, not just this receptor: Sequencing depth was assumed to be roughly uniform across donors in the presence/absence analyses, though that assumption may not hold. In the study, 150 to 200 TCR beta chains were listed as associated with cytomegalovirus. A later analysis found that most CMV-associated TCR beta chains appeared HLA-restricted, with HLA associations seemingly driven largely by CMV exposure. A later genetic analysis associated a missense DCLRE1C variant with V-gene and J-gene trimming of TCR beta chains, and an independent cohort replicated the association. In vitro tests confirmed that a few of the cytomegalovirus-associated TCR beta chains recognize cytomegalovirus antigens. A later analysis found that TCR association rates varied across HLA loci, with DRB1 alleles showing the most associated TCRs and HLA-C alleles the fewest. When HLA alleles, especially DR and DQ, strongly co-occurred, TCR associations were difficult to assign to individual alleles. While some public TCRs were present in many individuals, most TCR sequences turned up only very rarely across donors. Compared with the roughly 710-donor mean, donors in an Asian-associated ancestry cluster had fewer N-insertions in productive TCRs, according to a later genetic analysis. At a false discovery rate of 0.05, a later analysis linked 16,000 or so TCR beta sequences to specific HLA alleles. Cytomegalovirus status was reported to be diagnosed by the classifier with high specificity and sensitivity in both the original and validation cohorts. In this cohort, only TCR beta chains were sequenced, and detectable features were limited by the absence of alpha or paired-chain data. In a later analysis, several top co-occurrence clusters were reported to appear linked to parvovirus B19, influenza, CMV and Epstein-Barr virus. The earlier analysis of about 600 of the donors excluded seventeen rarely observed V segments, including chromosome 9 orphons, because counts were too low. CMV serostatus was the only immune exposure information available for the cohort. Compared with equally common non-associated chains, HLA-associated TCR beta chains in a later analysis were more clonally expanded and had lower generation probabilities. Because HLA typing was missing for some donors at each locus, association tests included only the typed subset. Some IMGT-functional V segments, including TRBV6-2 and TRBV6-3, could not be distinguished by the 87-base-pair reads and were therefore excluded. A cluster of highly shared sequence variants was judged likely to be a technical artifact of the sequencing pipeline. Correlated functional status among segregating V segments might reflect linkage disequilibrium, but an unknown experimental factor could not be ruled out. The authors suggested that the approach could potentially be generalized to other disease states and immunological phenotypes. An earlier analysis of 587 of the donors showed that most TCR beta V segments appeared in productive rearrangements either about 87% or about 30% of the time, which broadly matched IMGT annotations. A further reported finding was that TCR beta sequences accurately predicted the HLA-A and HLA-B alleles for most subjects in the first cohort.

Based on the germline V gene (reference sequence), the CDR1 and CDR2 sequences are LNHDA and SQIVND. Inclusive of the bounding cysteine and phenylalanine, the CDR3 is 14 residues long. The sequence is cut down to CDR3 DNA, 42 bases in frame from base 1. The junction carries 14 bases between V and J, which are trimmed by 7 bases and 2 bases respectively. Library preparation was by the immunoSEQ multiplex PCR assay. For the multiplex PCR, a mixture combining 60 forward primers for TCR Vbeta segments and 13 reverse primers for TCR Jbeta segments was used. The CDR3 region of rearranged TCR beta genes was amplified from genomic DNA with a multiplex PCR assay. Amplified TCR beta libraries were sequenced as 87-base-pair reads on the Illumina HiSeq System. Concerning the study's data processing: In a later analysis, about 80 million unique TCR beta chains were counted across the 500 to 850 repertoires, and roughly 11 million of these chains were shared by at least two donors. Raw reads were error-corrected and collapsed into unique sequences with a nearest-neighbor algorithm that merged closely related sequences to remove PCR and sequencing errors. V, D and J gene segments were assigned by aligning CDR3 sequences to IMGT reference sequences. Each retained sequence needed at least a six-nucleotide match to both a V gene segment and a J gene segment. Rearrangements were called productive when the CDR3 lacked stop codons and stayed in frame with V and J; all others were non-productive. Following IMGT convention, CDR3 was defined as the stretch from the second conserved V-encoded cysteine up to the conserved J-encoded phenylalanine. The earlier analysis of some 550 of the donors excluded any sequence lacking an unambiguous match to a single V gene segment. An earlier analysis of over 450 of the donors classified V segments as functional when productive rearrangements were above 56.7% and as segregating when the standard deviation between donors was above 5%. A statistical classification framework was developed to diagnose cytomegalovirus status using the catalog of TCR beta chain sequences. In a later analysis, V and J genes were assigned by comparing TCR nucleotide sequences against IMGT/GENE-DB human TR gene sequences. A later analysis assigned CDR3 sequences and most-parsimonious VDJ recombination scenarios with the TCRdist pipeline. A later analysis defined each TCR beta chain by its CDR3 amino acid sequence plus V-gene family, and excluded reads lacking a unique V-gene family. As a way to deal with suspected cross-contamination and a sequencing artifact, a later analysis dropped hundreds of nucleotide sequences that were highly shared and had low generation probability. In a later analysis, a clonal expansion index was calculated for each public chain from normalized within-repertoire ranks of inferred template counts. A later analysis computed generation probabilities with a VDJ recombination model fitted to out-of-frame rearrangements, and checked the results against IGoR. In a later analysis, TCR-TCR, TCR-HLA and TCR-CMV co-occurrence was scored with hypergeometric tests, and a repertoire-size bias correction was applied to TCR pairs. In a later analysis, false discovery rates were estimated by permuting HLA or CMV assignments 20 times. In a later analysis, co-occurring TCRs were grouped using DBSCAN, with TCRdist sequence similarity added in when clustering inside HLA-allele-positive subsets. For co-occurrence clustering, repertoires with fewer than 30,000 or more than 120,000 public chains were excluded, along with a handful of repertoires with anomalous nucleotide sharing. Held by TCRdb, this immuneACCESS table contains in-frame sequences only and omits some clones. Under half of the omission traces to an unresolved V gene where checked; the cause of the rest is unknown. V and J calls and clone size come straight from that table; D and trimming were deduced from the DNA. The sample includes 150,000 to 200,000 clones, with roughly 71% observed a single time. The biggest ten clones account for approximately 1.5% of the sample.

The cohort comprised several hundred healthy bone marrow donors. Cohort members were all nominally healthy when sampled, although unrecorded immune exposures were likely present. The donor tested CMV seronegative, placing the donor among the 350 or so seronegative members of the cohort. A peripheral blood sample was provided by each donor, and peripheral blood mononuclear cells were used for TCR beta sequencing. Genomic DNA was extracted from the blood cell samples with the Qiagen DNeasy Blood Extraction Kit. Recombination connected TRBV19 to TRBJ1-1, with the D gene not clear enough to name. Sample: PBMCs. This receptor was obtained from a girl between 10 and 17 years old in good health and CMV-seronegative. The CDR3 sequence is CASTPGLQNTEAFF. The DNA reads TGTGCCAGTACTCCGGGGTTACAAAACACTGAAGCTTTCTTT.